This T cell receptor beta chain emerged from a study of technical replicates of blood from a few donors (dated by TCRdb to 2017 to 2019). From the germline V gene, CDR1 is SGHTA and CDR2 is FQGNSA. Unmatched junction bases come to 9, with V trimmed by 5 bases and J by 8 bases. The CDR3 has 14 amino acids, counting the end cysteine and phenylalanine. Kept here is only the CDR3 DNA, which spans 42 bases and is read in frame from base 1. About this clone itself: This receptor's antigen is unknown. Per-nucleotide qualities are absent, and no much larger clonotype sits a single base away.

The library was obtained by the immunoSEQ multiplex PCR assay. What TCRdb holds here is the immuneACCESS table cut down to in-frame rearrangements. Part of the clones is not present; checked against another copy, under half of the missing clones reflect an unresolved V gene, and the others are unexplained. The sample table shows 75,000 to 100,000 clones, and 95% are seen once. Together, the top ten hold 0.26% of the sample. The chain is encoded by TRBV7-2 joined to TRBJ1-2; 9 junctional bases match TRBD1. Input material: T cells isolated from PBMCs. The sequence was obtained from a human donor in good health. The DNA sequence is TGTGCCAGCAGCCCGGCGACAGGGGGGGAAGGCTACACCTTC. Its translation is CASSPATGGEGYTF. Outside the CDR3, residues come from the reference TRBV7-2 and TRBJ1-2 proteins, so the full variable domain is: GAGVSQSPSNKVTEKGKDVELRCDPISGHTALYWYRQSLGQGLEFLIYFQGNSAPDKSGLPSDRFSAERTGGSVSTLTIQRTQQEDSAVYLCASSPATGGEGYTFGSGTRLTVV.